A single sample is the source of the 11 T cell receptor beta chains below, sequenced in a study of OX40 agonist ivuxolimab in advanced cancers. The assay was immunoSEQ multiplex PCR, and TCRdb's table has in-frame clones only and misses some. The sample contains tens of thousands of clones, under 90% of which appear only once. This specimen was CD4+ or CD8+ T cells sorted from blood, taken in a trial of the OX40 agonist ivuxolimab. These receptor sequences come from an adult with an advanced solid tumor such as melanoma, head and neck, liver or kidney cancer.

The chain has TRBV19 and TRBJ1-4, with D hard to call. The CDR3 length is 14 residues. V lost 5 bases, J lost 7 bases, and 14 bases lay in between. Germline assignment: CDR1 LNHDA and CDR2 SQIVND (reference sequence). The CDR3 sequence is CASSSEGFGEKLFF. The CDR3, as DNA: TGTGCCAGTAGTTCGGAGGGATTCGGTGAAAAACTGTTTTTT.

This sequence joins TRBV28 and TRBJ1-2; TRBD1 is a possible D gene (5 bases). Trimming removed 4 bases at V and 8 bases at J, with 14 bases between. Germline loops: CDR1 MDHEN, CDR2 SYDVKM. CDR3 length: 13 amino acids. The CDR3 DNA follows: TGTGCCAGCAGTTCTGGGACCCAAGCCGGCTACACCTTC. Amino acids: CASSSGTQAGYTF.

This chain links TRBV6-5 with TRBJ2-2, with D possibly being TRBD2 (6 bases). This CDR3 is built from 15 residues. Trimming pared 6 bases from V and 13 bases from J, leaving 24 bases between. From germline, CDR1 is MNHEY and CDR2 SVGAGI. The CDR3: CASSPPGYRHGRLFF. CDR3 sequence (DNA): TGTGCCAGCAGCCCGCCTGGCTACCGACACGGGAGGCTGTTTTTT.

J is TRBJ1-1 and V is TRBV18; a possible D gene is TRBD1 (6 bases). The germline V gene encodes CDR1 KGHSH and CDR2 LQKENI. Trimming took off 6 bases at V and 1 base at J, with 15 bases between the two ends. This CDR3 has 15 residues. CDR3 loop: CASSHSQGENTEAFF. The DNA of the CDR3 is TGTGCCAGCTCTCACTCACAGGGCGAGAACACTGAAGCTTTCTTT.

The chain joins TRBV15 to TRBJ2-1; 9 bases agree with TRBD2. The CDR3 covers 17 residues. Trimming at V came to 0 bases and at J to 1 base, leaving 4 bases not matched to a gene. Germline CDR1 reads LNHNV; CDR2 reads YYDKDF (reference sequence). CDR3 sequence reads: CATSREVAGASYNEQFF. As DNA, the CDR3 is TGTGCCACCAGCAGAGAGGTAGCGGGAGCTTCCTACAATGAGCAGTTCTTC.

The CDR3 DNA reads TGCGCCAGCAGCCAAAGCCAGACAGCCCTGACAGATACGCAGTATTTT. Amino acid sequence: CASSQSQTALTDTQYF. The genes are TRBV4-3 and TRBJ2-3; a possible D gene is TRBD1 (5 bases). This CDR3 contains 16 residues. CDR1 is LGHNA, CDR2 YSLEER, per germline. V was pared by 2 bases and J by 3 bases, with 15 bases between.

The J gene is TRBJ1-3, the V gene TRBV28; D is undetermined. Trimming removed 2 bases from V and 4 bases from J, with 3 bases in between. There are 12 residues in the CDR3. CDR1 and CDR2 from the germline V gene are MDHEN and SYDVKM. The CDR3 region has the DNA TGTGCCAGCAGTTTAATGGGAAACACCATATATTTT. It encodes CASSLMGNTIYF.

The V and J genes are TRBV5-1 and TRBJ2-3, with D unclear. The V gene's germline CDR1 is SGHRS and CDR2 YFSETQ. The CDR3 covers 12 residues. Trimming took off 5 bases at V and 1 base at J, with 5 bases between the two ends. CDR3 sequence: CASRAGTDTQYF. The CDR3, as DNA: TGCGCCAGCAGGGCTGGCACAGATACGCAGTATTTT.

The chain recombines TRBV18 with TRBJ2-1, with 8 bases aligning to TRBD2. Germline CDR1 KGHSH, CDR2 LQKENI. J was trimmed by 6 bases and V by 3 bases; bases with no gene match: 10. The CDR3 sequence is 16 residues long. The CDR3 DNA reads as TGTGCCAGCTCACCTCCCAATAGCGGGAATGGCAATGAGCAGTTCTTC. This gives the protein CASSPPNSGNGNEQFF.

This clone was counted only a few times. J is TRBJ2-7 and V is TRBV2, with 9 bases lining up with TRBD2. Per the germline V gene, CDR1 is SNHLY and CDR2 is FYNNEI. With V trimmed by 2 bases and J by 2 bases, 4 bases remained unmatched. The CDR3 length is 15 residues. The CDR3 sequence: CASSERGLAAYEQYF. The CDR3 nucleotides are TGTGCCAGCAGTGAAAGGGGACTAGCTGCCTACGAGCAGTACTTC.

The J gene is TRBJ2-1, the V gene TRBV7-8; 11 bases line up with TRBD2. V lost 3 bases, J lost 6 bases, and 4 bases stayed unmatched. CDR3 size: 15 residues. CDR1 is SGHVS and CDR2 is FQNEAQ in the germline V gene. The CDR3 here is CASSFTSGSINEQFF. The CDR3 DNA follows: TGTGCCAGCAGCTTTACTAGCGGGAGTATCAATGAGCAGTTCTTC.